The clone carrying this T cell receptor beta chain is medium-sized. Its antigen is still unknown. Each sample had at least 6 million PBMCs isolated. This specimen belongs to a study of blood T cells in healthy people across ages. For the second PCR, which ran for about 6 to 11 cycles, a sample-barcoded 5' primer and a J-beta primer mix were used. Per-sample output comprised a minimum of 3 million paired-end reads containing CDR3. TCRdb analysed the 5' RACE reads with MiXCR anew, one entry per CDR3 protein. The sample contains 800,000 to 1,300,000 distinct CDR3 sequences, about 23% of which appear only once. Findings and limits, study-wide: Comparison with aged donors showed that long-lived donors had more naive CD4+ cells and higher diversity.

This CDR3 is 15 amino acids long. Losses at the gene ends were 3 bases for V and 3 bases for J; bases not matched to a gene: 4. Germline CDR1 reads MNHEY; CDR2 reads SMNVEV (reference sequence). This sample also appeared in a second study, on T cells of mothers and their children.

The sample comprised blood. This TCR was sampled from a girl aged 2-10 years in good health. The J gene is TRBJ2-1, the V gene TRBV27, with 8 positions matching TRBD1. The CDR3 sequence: CASSLRQGFYNEQFF. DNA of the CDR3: TGTGCCAGCAGTTTGAGACAGGGGTTCTACAATGAGCAGTTCTTC.